This T cell receptor (beta chain) was profiled in a study of T-cell memory formation after mild COVID-19. Across the whole study: There were largely donor-specific TCR clusters.

Study-level points and caveats: Some responding clones appeared in pre-infection memory, suggesting cross-reactive memory joined. Clones that contracted from day 15 to 85 had balanced CD4/CD8; later expanders were CD4+ biased.

In regard to this clonotype: What it binds is not known.

The V end lost 5 bases, the J end lost 4 bases, and 12 bases lay between the germline ends. The CDR3 extends over 14 amino acids. TCRdb re-derived calls from the 5' RACE reads in MiXCR, one entry per CDR3 protein. This sample has some 320,000 distinct CDR3 sequences, with 15% found just once. The receptor comes from a man in his late teens or twenties who had mild COVID-19 (a few samples of this study predate the infection). Cell type and time point are not known. V is TRBV5-7 and J is TRBJ1-4; perhaps TRBD1 as D (6 bases). TRBV5-7 counts as an open reading frame of uncertain function. The material sequenced was PBMCs or a T cell subset sorted from them (not recorded which). CDR3 residues: CASRSDRFNEKLFF. For the CDR3, the DNA is TGTGCCAGCAGATCCGACAGGTTTAATGAAAAACTGTTTTTT.